This T cell receptor beta chain was retrieved from a study of T cells in Graves' hyperthyroidism and ophthalmopathy. The CDR3 has 18 residues. J was trimmed by 0 bases and V by 5 bases; bases with no gene match: 6. From germline, CDR1 is SGHVS and CDR2 FNYEAQ. Researchers took RNA transcripts and amplified the TCR beta CDR3 regions from them. Using the HTBI primer set, a first-round RT-PCR was run on the TCR CDR3. TCRdb re-called the multiplex PCR reads with MiXCR, one entry per CDR3 protein. The table has 500,000 to 750,000 distinct CDR3 sequences, 15% to 17% seen once; the top ten hold roughly 6.6%. This clonotype occurred a few times.

The sequence was obtained from a woman in her 30s with Graves' hyperthyroidism. Material for sequencing was blood. The chain links TRBV7-6 to TRBJ2-2, with 13 bases fitting TRBD2. The CDR3 region is CASSSKLAGGPNTGELFF. In DNA, the CDR3 is TGTGCCAGCAGCAGCAAACTAGCGGGAGGGCCGAACACCGGGGAGCTGTTTTTT.